The 17 T cell receptor beta chains in this list originate from one sample, sequenced in a study of CD8+ T cells in alopecia areata. Reverse transcription of extracted RNA yielded cDNA, which provided the sequencing template. Profiled with immunoSEQ multiplex PCR; TCRdb holds only in-frame clones, not every one. The data hold about 110,000 clones, with roughly 60% observed a single time. Sequenced sample: CD8+ T cells sorted from blood. The receptors were gathered from a human donor in good health.

This clone came up a few times. V and J are TRBV7-9 and TRBJ2-1; D call uncertain. The CDR3 sequence is 12 residues long. Germline V gene sequence: CDR1 SEHNR, CDR2 FQNEAQ (reference sequence). Between the trimmed V and J ends, which lost 1 base and 15 bases, there was a span of 13 bases. This CDR3 is CASSLGDGVRFF. Written as DNA, the CDR3 is TGTGCCAGCAGCTTAGGCGATGGGGTGAGGTTCTTC. The complete variable domain, with remaining parts taken from reference TRBV7-9 and TRBJ2-1, reads DTGVSQNPRHKITKRGQNVTFRCDPISEHNRLYWYRQTLGQGPEFLTYFQNEAQLEKSRLLSDRFSAERPKGSFSTLEIQRTEQGDSAMYLCASSLGDGVRFFGPGTRLTVL.

In its sample, this clone was seen many times. The J gene is TRBJ1-2, the V gene TRBV13; 10 nucleotides line up with TRBD1. This CDR3 contains 14 residues. V dropped 4 bases and J dropped 7; count of bases not matched to a gene: 6. The germline gives CDR1 PRHDT, CDR2 FYEKMQ (reference sequence). CDR3 sequence reads: CASSSDRGESGYTF. The CDR3, as DNA: TGTGCCAGCAGCTCGGACAGGGGGGAGAGTGGCTACACCTTC.

V usage is TRBV19 and J usage is TRBJ2-7; the D gene is possibly TRBD2 (6 bases). The germline V gene encodes CDR1 LNHDA and CDR2 SQIVND (reference sequence). The germline V and J ends were trimmed by 1 base and 4 bases, with 8 bases remaining between them. This CDR3 has 13 amino acids. DNA of the CDR3: TGTGCCAGTAGTATAGGGAGGGGATACGAGCAGTACTTC. As protein: CASSIGRGYEQYF.

The J gene is TRBJ1-2, the V gene TRBV28; tentative D call: TRBD1 (5 bases). Germline assignment: CDR1 MDHEN and CDR2 SYDVKM. V lost 7 bases to trimming and J lost 8 bases, with 26 bases between them. The CDR3 is made up of 16 amino acids. CDR3 residues: CASTVRAGLVWGGYTF. The CDR3 DNA follows: TGTGCCAGCACCGTTAGGGCCGGATTGGTGTGGGGGGGCTACACCTTC.

The chain couples TRBV7-9 to TRBJ2-1, with 10 bases lining up with TRBD2. V gave up 3 bases and J gave up 6 bases; unmatched junction bases: 5. This CDR3 comprises 15 residues. Germline lookup yields CDR1 SEHNR and CDR2 FQNEAQ (reference sequence). CDR3 nucleotide sequence: TGTGCCAGCAGCTTCGGGACTAGCGATGCCAATGAGCAGTTCTTC. It translates to CASSFGTSDANEQFF.

V and J are TRBV15 and TRBJ2-2; D remains unclear. Trimming pared 4 bases from V and 4 bases from J, leaving 13 bases between. The CDR3 is made up of 15 amino acids. Looked up from germline, CDR1 is LNHNV and CDR2 is YYDKDF (reference sequence). The CDR3 sequence: CATSIFDEPTGELFF. The CDR3 bases are TGTGCCACCAGCATTTTCGACGAACCCACCGGGGAGCTGTTTTTT.

This clone was observed a single time. The CDR3 protein is CASSPYRGKNQPQHF. For the CDR3, the DNA is TGCGCCAGCAGCCCGTACCGGGGAAAGAATCAGCCCCAGCATTTT. The chain combines TRBV4-3 with TRBJ1-5, with no clear D. Looked up from germline, CDR1 is LGHNA and CDR2 is YSLEER. CDR3 size: 15 residues. V was cut by 4 bases and J by 4 bases, with 14 bases left in between.

V gene TRBV6-1 combines with J gene TRBJ2-7, with D unresolved. V shed 4 bases and J shed 2 bases, with 9 bases lying between them. The CDR3 contains 13 residues. The germline V gene has CDR1 MNHNS and CDR2 SASEGT. The CDR3 region is CASSGGYPYEQYF. In DNA form, the CDR3 reads TGTGCCAGCAGTGGTGGCTACCCCTACGAGCAGTACTTC.

A few counts support this clone. J is TRBJ2-1 and V is TRBV5-4; 13 bases line up with TRBD2. The CDR3 spans 16 residues. Germline-derived CDR1 and CDR2 are SGHNT and YYREEE (reference sequence). With V trimmed by 5 bases and J by 3 bases, 5 bases remained unmatched. The CDR3: CASSGTSGVDYNEQFF. CDR3 DNA sequence: TGTGCCAGCAGTGGGACTAGCGGGGTGGACTACAATGAGCAGTTCTTC.

This clone was observed a single time. The V call is TRBV15, the J call TRBJ2-5, with 10 bases identical to TRBD2. CDR1 and CDR2 from the germline V gene are LNHNV and YYDKDF (reference sequence). The V gene end was trimmed by 5 bases and the J gene end by 5 bases; junction bases not matched to a gene: 11. CDR3 length equals 16 residues. This chain's CDR3 is CATSGTSGVFGETQYF. The CDR3 DNA reads TGTGCCACCAGCGGAACTAGCGGGGTGTTCGGTGAGACCCAGTACTTC. Full variable domain (remainder filled in from reference TRBV15 and TRBJ2-5): DAMVIQNPRYQVTQFGKPVTLSCSQTLNHNVMYWYQQKSSQAPKLLFHYYDKDFNNEADTPDNFQSRRPNTSFCFLDIRSPGLGDTAMYLCATSGTSGVFGETQYFGPGTRLLVL.

The V and J genes are TRBV29-1 and TRBJ1-2, with 8 bases matching TRBD1. The junction had 8 bases not matched to a gene; V was cut back by 4 bases and J by 4 bases. The germline V gene encodes CDR1 SQVTM and CDR2 ANQGSEA. This CDR3 comprises 14 residues. This CDR3 reads CSVGSRQGSYGYTF. Written as DNA, the CDR3 is TGCAGCGTTGGCAGCCGACAGGGGAGCTATGGCTACACCTTC.

The J gene is TRBJ2-3, the V gene TRBV5-4; maybe TRBD2 (6 bases). Trimming cost V 5 bases and J 2 bases, with 18 bases left between them. The length of the CDR3 is 16 residues. Per germline, CDR1 SGHNT and CDR2 YYREEE (reference sequence). This chain's CDR3 is CASSKSGTDNTDTQYF. CDR3 in DNA: TGTGCCAGCAGTAAATCCGGGACTGACAACACAGATACGCAGTATTTT.

This chain links TRBV9 with TRBJ1-3, with 7 nucleotides matching TRBD1. Germline CDR1 SGDLS, CDR2 YYNGEE. V lost 3 bases and J lost 3; bases outside the gene matches: 3. This CDR3 region has 14 residues. The CDR3 is CASSAQGDGNTIYF. For the CDR3, the DNA is TGTGCCAGCAGCGCCCAGGGGGATGGAAACACCATATATTTT.

By its share, this clone is medium-sized. This rearrangement joins TRBV5-6 to TRBJ2-7; tentatively, D is TRBD1 (6 bases). There are 14 residues in the CDR3. V was trimmed by 3 bases and J by 3 bases, leaving 13 bases between them. The germline V gene has CDR1 SGHDT and CDR2 YYEEEE. The DNA of the CDR3 is TGTGCCAGCAGCTCGATGGACAGAGTCTACGAGCAGTACTTC. Residues: CASSSMDRVYEQYF.

Concerning this clone: This likely traces to a read error, being one base from a far larger clone. Distinct nucleotide sequences in the sample also encode this CDR3. This chain joins TRBV30 and TRBJ2-5; D possibly corresponds to TRBD2 (6 bases). The CDR3 totals 13 residues. CDR1 is GTSNPN and CDR2 is SVGIG in the germline V gene (reference sequence). For the CDR3, the DNA is TGTGCGTGGAGCGTTGGGGGGTGGGAGACCCAGTACTTC. This translates into CAWSVGGWETQYF. Variable domain in full (rest from reference TRBV30 and TRBJ2-5): SQTIHQWPATLVQPVGSPLSLECTVEGTSNPNLYWYRQAAGRGLQLLFYSVGIGQISSEVPQNLSASRPQDRQFILSSKKLLLSDSGFYLCAWSVGGWETQYFGPGTRLLVL.

This chain uses TRBV7-6 with TRBJ2-1; 9 nucleotides line up with TRBD2. The CDR3 contains 15 residues. V lost 1 base, J lost 4 bases, and 2 bases stayed unmatched. Germline V gene sequence: CDR1 SGHVS, CDR2 FNYEAQ. CDR3 sequence reads: CASSLGAGGYNEQFF. CDR3 sequence (DNA): TGTGCCAGCAGCTTAGGAGCGGGGGGATACAATGAGCAGTTCTTC.

The V gene is TRBV29-1, the J gene TRBJ2-7; D gene ambiguous. There are 11 residues in the CDR3. CDR1 SQVTM and CDR2 ANQGSEA come from the germline V gene. Trimming took off 5 bases at V and 7 bases at J, with 12 bases between the two ends. The DNA of the CDR3 is TGCAGCGTTCGCGGAATGAGGGAGCAGTACTTC. Protein product: CSVRGMREQYF.